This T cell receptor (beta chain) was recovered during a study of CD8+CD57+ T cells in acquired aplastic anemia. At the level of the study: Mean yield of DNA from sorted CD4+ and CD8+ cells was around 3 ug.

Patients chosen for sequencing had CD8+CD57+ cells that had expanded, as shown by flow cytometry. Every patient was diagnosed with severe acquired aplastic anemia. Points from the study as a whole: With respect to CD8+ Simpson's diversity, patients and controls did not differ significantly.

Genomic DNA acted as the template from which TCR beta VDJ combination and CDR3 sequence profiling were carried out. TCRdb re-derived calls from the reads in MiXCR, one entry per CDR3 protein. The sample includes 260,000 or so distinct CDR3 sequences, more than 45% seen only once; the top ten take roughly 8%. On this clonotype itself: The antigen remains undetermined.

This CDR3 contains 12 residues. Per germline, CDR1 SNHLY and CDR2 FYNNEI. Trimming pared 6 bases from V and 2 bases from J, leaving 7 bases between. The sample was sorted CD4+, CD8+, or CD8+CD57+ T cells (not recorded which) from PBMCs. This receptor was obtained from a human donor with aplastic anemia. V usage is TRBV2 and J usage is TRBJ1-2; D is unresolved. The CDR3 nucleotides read TGTGCCAGCAGGAGAGAAAACTATGGCTACACCTTC. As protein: CASRRENYGYTF.